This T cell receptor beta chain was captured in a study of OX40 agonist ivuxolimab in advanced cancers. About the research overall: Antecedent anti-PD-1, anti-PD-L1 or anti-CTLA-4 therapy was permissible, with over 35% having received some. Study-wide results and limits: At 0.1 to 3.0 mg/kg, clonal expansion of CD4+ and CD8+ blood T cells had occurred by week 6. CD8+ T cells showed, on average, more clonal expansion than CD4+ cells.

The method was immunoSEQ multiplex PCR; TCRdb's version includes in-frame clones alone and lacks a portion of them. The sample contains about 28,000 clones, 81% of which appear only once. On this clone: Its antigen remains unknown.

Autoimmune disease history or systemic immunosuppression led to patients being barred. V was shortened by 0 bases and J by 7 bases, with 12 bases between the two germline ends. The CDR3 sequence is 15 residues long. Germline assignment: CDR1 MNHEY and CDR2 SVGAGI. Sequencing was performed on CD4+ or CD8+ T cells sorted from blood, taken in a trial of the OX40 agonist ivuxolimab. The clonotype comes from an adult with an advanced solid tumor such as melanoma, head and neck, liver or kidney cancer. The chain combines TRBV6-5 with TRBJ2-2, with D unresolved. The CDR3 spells CASSYSRPADGELFF. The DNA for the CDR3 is TGTGCCAGCAGTTACTCTAGGCCTGCGGACGGGGAGCTGTTTTTT.